The source of this T cell receptor beta chain is a study of CD8+ T cells in alopecia areata. Extracted RNA was reverse transcribed, and the resulting cDNA served as sequencing template. Profiled with immunoSEQ multiplex PCR; TCRdb holds only in-frame clones, not every one. The table has 150,000 to 200,000 clones, 60% to 70% seen once. V lost 3 bases to trimming and J lost 5 bases, with 8 bases between them. The CDR3 spans 12 residues. In germline, CDR1 is KGHSH, CDR2 LQKENI. Treatment defined: oral pan-JAK inhibitor, 5-10 mg twice daily. This sequence joins TRBV18 and TRBJ2-7; D is undetermined. The TCR comes from a human donor with alopecia areata. Here the sequenced sample was CD4+ T cells sorted from blood, taken at week 4, from a patient treated with tofacitinib. The CDR3 here is CASSPAPHEQYF. The DNA for the CDR3 is TGTGCCAGCTCACCCGCCCCTCACGAGCAGTACTTC.